A single sample is the source of the 18 T cell receptor beta chains below, sequenced in a study of cytomegalovirus exposure and HLA in healthy donors. PCR used 60 Vbeta primers and 13 Jbeta primers. Only in-frame clones appear in the TCRdb table, and some are missing; sequencing was by immunoSEQ multiplex PCR. The table includes around 140,000 clones, 77% detected once. Sequencing used PBMCs. The source of these receptors is a male donor in good health and CMV-seronegative.

The sample holds a few counts of this clone. This rearrangement joins TRBV6-1 to TRBJ2-2, with D maybe TRBD2 (6 bases). V shed 1 base and J shed 8 bases, with 11 bases lying between them. Per the germline V gene, CDR1 is MNHNS and CDR2 is SASEGT. There are 14 residues in the CDR3. The CDR3 DNA reads as TGTGCCAGCAGTGAAGGGGGGGAATTGGGGGAGCTGTTTTTT. This codes for CASSEGGELGELFF.

This chain connects TRBV12-2 to TRBJ2-3; TRBD2 is the table's D call, not checked against the DNA. TRBV12-2 has pseudogene status. This CDR3 comprises 17 residues. In DNA form, the CDR3 reads TGTGCAAGTCGCTCCCGGACTAGCGGGAATAGCACAGATACGCAGTATTTT. This sequence encodes CASRSRTSGNSTDTQYF.

On this clone itself: This same CDR3 is encoded by further DNA sequences in the sample. This rearrangement joins TRBV14 to TRBJ1-6, with D uncertain. The CDR3 is 15 amino acids. Germline V gene lookup returns CDR1 SGHDN and CDR2 FVKESK. Trimming took 0 bases from V and 8 from J, leaving 11 bases between them. DNA of the CDR3: TGTGCCAGCAGCCAAGAAAGTAGCGGACATTCACCCCTCCACTTT. This codes for CASSQESSGHSPLHF. Using reference TRBV14 and TRBJ1-6 for the parts outside the CDR3, the full variable domain is EAGVTQFPSHSVIEKGQTVTLRCDPISGHDNLYWYRRVMGKEIKFLLHFVKESKQDESGMPNNRFLAERTGGTYSTLKVQPAELEDSGVYFCASSQESSGHSPLHFGNGTRLTVT.

This chain joins TRBV4-1 and TRBJ1-5; D gene uncertain. The ends were cut back, 0 bases at V and 0 bases at J, with 12 bases in the middle. CDR3 size: 17 residues. The germline V gene has CDR1 MGHRA and CDR2 YSYEKL. Written as DNA, the CDR3 is TGCGCCAGCAGCCAAGACGATCGGAGTAATAGCAATCAGCCCCAGCATTTT. Translating it yields CASSQDDRSNSNQPQHF.

This chain connects TRBV27 to TRBJ2-1; D is possibly TRBD1 (5 bases). In germline, CDR1 is MNHEY, CDR2 SMNVEV (reference sequence). Between the trimmed V and J ends, which lost 3 bases and 2 bases, there was a span of 14 bases. This CDR3 comprises 16 residues. The DNA of the CDR3 is TGTGCCAGCAGTTTTGGGTTACAGGCCGCCTACAATGAGCAGTTCTTC. As protein: CASSFGLQAAYNEQFF.

The chain combines TRBV27 with TRBJ2-5, with a tentative D call TRBD2 (6 bases). Trimming took 6 bases from V and 4 from J, leaving 21 bases between them. Looked up from germline, CDR1 is MNHEY and CDR2 is SMNVEV (reference sequence). The CDR3 consists of 16 residues. CDR3 in amino acids: CASSRFLARVGETQYF. The CDR3 DNA reads TGTGCCAGCAGCCGCTTTCTAGCGCGGGTTGGAGAGACCCAGTACTTC.

This sequence joins TRBV7-3 and TRBJ2-7, with 10 nucleotides matching TRBD2. This CDR3 region has 15 residues. J gave up 4 bases and V 5 bases, and 8 bases lay outside the gene matches. The germline gives CDR1 SGHTA, CDR2 FQGTGA. CDR3 in amino acids: CASSPFGAGGYEQYF. The CDR3 nucleotides read TGTGCCAGCAGCCCATTCGGAGCGGGAGGGTACGAGCAGTACTTC.

The rearrangement joins TRBV6-4 to TRBJ2-1; D possibly corresponds to TRBD1 (5 bases). In germline, CDR1 is MRHNA, CDR2 SNTAGT. The CDR3 covers 14 residues. Deletions cut 5 bases from V and 0 bases from J, with 8 bases between. The CDR3, as DNA: TGTGCCAGCAGTAGGGGTTCCTCCTACAATGAGCAGTTCTTC. It is translated as CASSRGSSYNEQFF.

V is TRBV14 and J is TRBJ2-2, with D maybe TRBD2 (6 bases). Deletions cut 1 base from V and 6 bases from J, with 6 bases between. The CDR3 extends over 13 amino acids. Germline-derived CDR1 and CDR2 are SGHDN and FVKESK. CDR3 coding DNA: TGTGCCAGCAGCCAAGGGGAGGCCGGGGAGCTGTTTTTT. Translation: CASSQGEAGELFF.

The chain has TRBV6-1 and TRBJ1-1; 7 bases align to TRBD1. The CDR3 totals 15 residues. Germline CDR1 MNHNS, CDR2 SASEGT. With 0 bases clipped from V and 7 bases from J, the junction kept 8 bases outside the gene matches. The CDR3, as DNA: TGTGCCAGCAGTGAAGCGTCGGACAGGAGCCTTGAAGCTTTCTTT. Translating it yields CASSEASDRSLEAFF.

Here the CDR3 reads CASSPGVDYGYTF. The CDR3 bases are TGTGCCAGCAGCCCCGGAGTAGACTATGGCTACACCTTC. The chain uses TRBV14 and TRBJ1-2; D gene ambiguous. V lost 4 bases to trimming and J lost 3 bases, with 9 bases between them. This CDR3 is built from 13 residues. Germline-derived CDR1 and CDR2 are SGHDN and FVKESK.

V is TRBV6-6 and J is TRBJ2-7, with a tentative D call TRBD2 (5 bases). This CDR3 is 11 amino acids long. V was cut by 2 bases and J by 12 bases, with 11 bases left in between. Germline CDR1 MNHNY, CDR2 SVGAGI (reference sequence). The CDR3 sequence: CASSYAASWYF. The DNA of the CDR3 is TGTGCCAGCAGTTACGCGGCTAGCTGGTACTTC.

The V gene is TRBV5-1, the J gene TRBJ2-5; maybe TRBD1 (5 bases). The DNA matches TRBJ2-7 better at its end, which makes the J call doubtful. This CDR3 spans 16 amino acids. Germline CDR1 SGHRS, CDR2 YFSETQ. CDR3 bases: TGCGCCAGCAGCCCCTCCCAGGGCGGAAGCTCCTACGAGCAGTACTTC. As protein: CASSPSQGGSSYEQYF.

This chain uses TRBV5-4 with TRBJ2-1; TRBD2 is a possible D gene (6 bases). Trimming stripped 4 bases from V and 6 bases from J, with 11 bases between. Per the germline V gene, CDR1 is SGHNT and CDR2 is YYREEE (reference sequence). The CDR3 contains 13 residues. The CDR3 bases are TGTGCCAGCAGCCGGGAGTGGTCCAATGAGCAGTTCTTC. It encodes CASSREWSNEQFF.

V gene TRBV2 combines with J gene TRBJ1-5; 8 positions agree with TRBD1. V shed 6 bases and J 7 bases; nucleotides not matched to a gene: 11. The germline V gene has CDR1 SNHLY and CDR2 FYNNEI. The CDR3 is made up of 15 amino acids. The chain's CDR3 is CASRRTGSSEQPQHF. The DNA for the CDR3 is TGTGCCAGCAGGCGGACAGGGTCAAGTGAGCAGCCCCAGCATTTT.

The rearrangement links TRBV11-2 to TRBJ2-1; 13 nucleotides agree with TRBD2. CDR1 SGHAT and CDR2 FQNNGV come from the germline V gene. V lost 5 bases and J lost 8; bases outside the gene matches: 12. The CDR3 length is 17 residues. As DNA, the CDR3 is TGTGCCAGCAGCCCCCGAGGCCTACTAGCGGGGGGGCATGAGCAGTTCTTC. Translated, it gives CASSPRGLLAGGHEQFF.

The gene calls are TRBV29-1 and TRBJ1-2; 7 bases agree with TRBD1. Germline CDR1 and CDR2: SQVTM and ANQGSEA. This CDR3 is 12 amino acids long. Losses at the gene ends were 1 base for V and 6 bases for J; bases not matched to a gene: 2. The CDR3: CSVEGQGDGYTF. CDR3 coding DNA: TGCAGCGTTGAAGGACAGGGAGATGGCTACACCTTC.

The chain links TRBV27 to TRBJ2-7; 7 bases are a match to TRBD2. The junction had 5 bases not matched to a gene; V was cut back by 3 bases and J by 3 bases. The CDR3 contains 14 residues. CDR1 and CDR2 from the germline V gene are MNHEY and SMNVEV (reference sequence). For the CDR3, the DNA is TGTGCCAGCAGTTTTGGCGGGAGAATCTACGAGCAGTACTTC. Amino acids: CASSFGGRIYEQYF.